This paragraph covers one T cell receptor beta chain sequence. This specimen belongs to a study of blood T cell repertoires in COVID-19. Assay: immunoSEQ multiplex PCR; the TCRdb copy retains only in-frame clones and omits some. The repertoire has roughly 280,000 clones, 88% of them found once; the top ten carry 3%. The germline V and J ends were trimmed by 5 bases and 6 bases, with 20 bases remaining between them. The CDR3 runs to 17 residues. The germline V gene encodes CDR1 MNHNY and CDR2 SVGAGI (reference sequence). The genes are TRBV6-6 and TRBJ1-6; D unclear. The sample was PBMCs or T cells enriched from blood (not recorded which). The sequence was obtained from a woman in her forties or fifties who had recovered from COVID-19. CDR3 residues: CASSRGSELLSNSPLHF. CDR3 sequence (DNA): TGTGCCAGCAGTCGAGGATCGGAGTTACTGAGTAATTCACCCCTCCACTTT.